The sequence of this TCR beta chain was determined in a study of T cells after yellow fever vaccination. The sample holds one count of this clonotype. V lost 5 bases, J lost 0 bases, and 13 bases lay in between. The germline CDR1 and CDR2 sequences are MNHEY and SVGAGI. This CDR3 contains 15 residues. TCRdb redid the calling of the 5' RACE reads with MiXCR, one entry per CDR3 protein. Of hundreds of thousands of distinct CDR3 sequences in the sample, around an eighth were seen once. The chain couples TRBV6-5 to TRBJ1-1; D gene uncertain. This receptor was identified in a man younger than 35 who received the YFV17D yellow fever vaccine. The sample in question was CD4+ T cells sorted from PBMCs, obtained 15 days after the yellow fever booster vaccination. CDR3 sequence: CASSPLPGVNTEAFF. The CDR3 DNA is TGTGCCAGCAGTCCCCTCCCCGGCGTGAACACTGAAGCTTTCTTT.